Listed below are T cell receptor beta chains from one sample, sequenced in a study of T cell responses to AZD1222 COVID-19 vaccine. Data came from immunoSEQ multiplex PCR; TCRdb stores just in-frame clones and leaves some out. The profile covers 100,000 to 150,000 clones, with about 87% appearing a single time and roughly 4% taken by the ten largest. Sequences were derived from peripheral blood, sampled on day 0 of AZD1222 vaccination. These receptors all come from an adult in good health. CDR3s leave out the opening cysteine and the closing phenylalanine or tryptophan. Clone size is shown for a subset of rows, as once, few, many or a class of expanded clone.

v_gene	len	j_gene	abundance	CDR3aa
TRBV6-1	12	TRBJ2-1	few	ASSEDQGPNEQF
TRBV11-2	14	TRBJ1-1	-	ASSFRGGLGSTEAF
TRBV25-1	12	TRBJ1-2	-	ASSEWAGGIGYT
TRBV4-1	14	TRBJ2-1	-	ASSQEGDSSYNEQF
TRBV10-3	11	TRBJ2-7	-	AIGPELSYEQY
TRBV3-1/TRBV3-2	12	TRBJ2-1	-	ASSQVVPVDEQF
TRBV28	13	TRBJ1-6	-	ASSLKGQGRSPLH
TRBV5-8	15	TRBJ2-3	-	ASSLEKTSGGGDTQY
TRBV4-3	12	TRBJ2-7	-	ASSPRRGFGEQY
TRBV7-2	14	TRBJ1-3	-	ASSLETPWGGNTIY
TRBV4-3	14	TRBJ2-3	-	ASSQDDSGGPYTQY
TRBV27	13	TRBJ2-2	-	ANTDLAWNTGELF
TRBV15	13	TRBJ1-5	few	ATSRDGSSNQPQH
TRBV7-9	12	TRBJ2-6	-	ASSFLSGANVLT
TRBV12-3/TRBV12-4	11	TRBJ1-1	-	ASSLTRNTEAF
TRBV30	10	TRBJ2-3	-	AWSATGDTQY